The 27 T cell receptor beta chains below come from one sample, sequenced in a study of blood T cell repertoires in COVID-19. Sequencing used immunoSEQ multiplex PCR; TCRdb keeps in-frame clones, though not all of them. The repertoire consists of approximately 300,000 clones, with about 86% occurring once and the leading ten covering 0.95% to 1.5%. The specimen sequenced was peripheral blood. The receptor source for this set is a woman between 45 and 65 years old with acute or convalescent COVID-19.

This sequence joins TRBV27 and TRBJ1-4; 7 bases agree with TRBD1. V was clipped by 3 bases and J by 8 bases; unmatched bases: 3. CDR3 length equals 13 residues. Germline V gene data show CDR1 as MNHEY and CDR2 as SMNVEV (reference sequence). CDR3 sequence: CASSFRQGEKLFF. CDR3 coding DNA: TGTGCCAGCAGTTTCCGACAGGGCGAAAAACTGTTTTTT.

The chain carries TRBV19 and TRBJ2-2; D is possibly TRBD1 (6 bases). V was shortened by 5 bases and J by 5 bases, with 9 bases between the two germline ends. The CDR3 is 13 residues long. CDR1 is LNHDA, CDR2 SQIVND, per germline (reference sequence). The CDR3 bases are TGTGCCAGTAGTGGGGGCATTACCGGGGAGCTGTTTTTT. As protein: CASSGGITGELFF. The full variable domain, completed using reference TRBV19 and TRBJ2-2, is DGGITQSPKYLFRKEGQNVTLSCEQNLNHDAMYWYRQDPGQGLRLIYYSQIVNDFQKGDIAEGYSVSREKKESFPLTVTSAQKNPTAFYLCASSGGITGELFFGEGSRLTVL.

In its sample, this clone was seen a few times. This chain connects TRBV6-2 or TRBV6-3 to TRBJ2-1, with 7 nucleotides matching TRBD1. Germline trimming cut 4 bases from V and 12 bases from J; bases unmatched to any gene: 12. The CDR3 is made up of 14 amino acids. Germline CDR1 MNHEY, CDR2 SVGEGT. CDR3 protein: CASSSTTGTVGQFF. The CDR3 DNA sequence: TGTGCCAGCAGTTCTACGACAGGGACCGTCGGGCAGTTCTTC.

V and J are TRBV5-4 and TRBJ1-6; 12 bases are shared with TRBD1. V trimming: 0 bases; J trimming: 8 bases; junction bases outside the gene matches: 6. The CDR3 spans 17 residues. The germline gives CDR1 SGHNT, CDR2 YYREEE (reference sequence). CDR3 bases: TGTGCCAGCAGCTTGGTTCCGGGACAGGGGGCTGATTCACCCCTCCACTTT. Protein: CASSLVPGQGADSPLHF. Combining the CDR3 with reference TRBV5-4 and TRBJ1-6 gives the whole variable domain ETGVTQSPTHLIKTRGQQVTLRCSSQSGHNTVSWYQQALGQGPQFIFQYYREEENGRGNFPPRFSGLQFPNYSSELNVNALELDDSALYLCASSLVPGQGADSPLHFGNGTRLTVT.

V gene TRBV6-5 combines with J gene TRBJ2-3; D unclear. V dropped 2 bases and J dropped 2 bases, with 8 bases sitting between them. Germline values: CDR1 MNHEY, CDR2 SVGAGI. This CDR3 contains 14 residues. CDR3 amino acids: CASSYETLTDTQYF. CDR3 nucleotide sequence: TGTGCCAGCAGTTACGAGACTCTCACAGATACGCAGTATTTT.

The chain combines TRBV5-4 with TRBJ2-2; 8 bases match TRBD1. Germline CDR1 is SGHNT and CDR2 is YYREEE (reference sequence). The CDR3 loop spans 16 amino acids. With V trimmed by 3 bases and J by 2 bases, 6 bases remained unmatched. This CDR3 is CASSWRGQANTGELFF. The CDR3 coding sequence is TGTGCCAGCAGCTGGCGGGGACAGGCCAACACCGGGGAGCTGTTTTTT.

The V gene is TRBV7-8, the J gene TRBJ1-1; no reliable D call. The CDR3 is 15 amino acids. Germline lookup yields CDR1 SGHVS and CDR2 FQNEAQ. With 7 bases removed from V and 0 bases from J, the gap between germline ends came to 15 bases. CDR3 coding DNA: TGTGCCAGCACACCCGTGGAGCTCATGAACACTGAAGCTTTCTTT. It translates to CASTPVELMNTEAFF.

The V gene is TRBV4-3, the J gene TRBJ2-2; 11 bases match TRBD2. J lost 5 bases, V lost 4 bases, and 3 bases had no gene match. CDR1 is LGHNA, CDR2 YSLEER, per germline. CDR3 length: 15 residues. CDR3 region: CASSRGLAVTGELFF. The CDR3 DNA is TGCGCCAGCAGCCGGGGACTAGCGGTTACCGGGGAGCTGTTTTTT.

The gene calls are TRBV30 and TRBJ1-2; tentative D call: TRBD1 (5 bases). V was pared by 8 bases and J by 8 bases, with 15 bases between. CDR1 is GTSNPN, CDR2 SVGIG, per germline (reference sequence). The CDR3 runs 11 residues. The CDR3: CAGSGTRGYTF. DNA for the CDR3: TGTGCCGGATCCGGGACTCGCGGCTACACCTTC.

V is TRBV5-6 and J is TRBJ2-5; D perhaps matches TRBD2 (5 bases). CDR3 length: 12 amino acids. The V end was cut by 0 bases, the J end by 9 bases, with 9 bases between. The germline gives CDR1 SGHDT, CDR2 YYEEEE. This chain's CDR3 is CASSLEMRAQYF. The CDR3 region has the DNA TGTGCCAGCAGCTTGGAGATGAGGGCCCAGTACTTC.

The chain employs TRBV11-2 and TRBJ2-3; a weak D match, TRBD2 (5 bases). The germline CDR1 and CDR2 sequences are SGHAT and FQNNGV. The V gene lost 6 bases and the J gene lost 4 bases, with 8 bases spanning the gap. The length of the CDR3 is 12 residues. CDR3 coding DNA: TGTGCCAGCAGACTAGTGTCAGATACGCAGTATTTT. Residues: CASRLVSDTQYF.

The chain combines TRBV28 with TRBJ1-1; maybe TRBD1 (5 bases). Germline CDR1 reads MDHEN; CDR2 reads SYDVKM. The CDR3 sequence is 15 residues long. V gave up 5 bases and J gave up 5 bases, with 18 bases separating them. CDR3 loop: CASSARGGEGTEAFF. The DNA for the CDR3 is TGTGCCAGCAGTGCCCGGGGAGGGGAGGGAACTGAAGCTTTCTTT.

CDR3 sequence: CSVLRQGSGNTIYF. The DNA of the CDR3 is TGCAGCGTTCTTAGACAGGGCTCTGGAAACACCATATATTTT. The chain links TRBV29-1 to TRBJ1-3; 7 bases map to TRBD1. Germline V gives CDR1 SQVTM, CDR2 ANQGSEA. The CDR3 has 14 amino acids. V trimming: 5 bases; J trimming: 0 bases; junction bases outside the gene matches: 4. Looking up the rest from reference TRBV29-1 and TRBJ1-3 gives the full variable domain: SAVISQKPSRDICQRGTSLTIQCQVDSQVTMMFWYRQQPGQSLTLIATANQGSEATYESGFVIDKFPISRPNLTFSTLTVSNMSPEDSSIYLCSVLRQGSGNTIYFGEGSWLTVV.

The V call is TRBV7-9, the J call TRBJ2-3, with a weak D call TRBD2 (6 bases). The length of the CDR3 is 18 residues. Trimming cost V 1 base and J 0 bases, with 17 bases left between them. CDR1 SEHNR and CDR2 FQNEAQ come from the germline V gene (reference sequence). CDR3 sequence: CASSLEDRRGLSTDTQYF. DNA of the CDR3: TGTGCCAGCAGCTTAGAGGACCGGCGGGGCCTTAGCACAGATACGCAGTATTTT.

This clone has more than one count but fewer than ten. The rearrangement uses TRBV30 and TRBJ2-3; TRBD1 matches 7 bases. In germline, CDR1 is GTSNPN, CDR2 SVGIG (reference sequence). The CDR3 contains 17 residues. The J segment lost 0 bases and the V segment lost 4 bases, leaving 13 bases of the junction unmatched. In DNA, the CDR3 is TGTGCCTGGAACCCCAGAGGGACAGCAAGAAGCACAGATACGCAGTATTTT. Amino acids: CAWNPRGTARSTDTQYF.

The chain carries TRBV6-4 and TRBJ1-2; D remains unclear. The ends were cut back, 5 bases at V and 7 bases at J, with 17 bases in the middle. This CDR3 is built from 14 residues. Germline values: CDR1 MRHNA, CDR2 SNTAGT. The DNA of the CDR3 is TGTGCCAGCAGTATAAGAGGCGGCGAGGGTGGCTACACCTTC. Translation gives CASSIRGGEGGYTF.

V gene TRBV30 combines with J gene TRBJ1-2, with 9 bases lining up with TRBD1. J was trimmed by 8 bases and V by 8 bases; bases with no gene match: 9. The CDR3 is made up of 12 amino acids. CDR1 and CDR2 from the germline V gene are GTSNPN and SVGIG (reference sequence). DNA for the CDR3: TGTGCCCGTACGGAGACAGGGGGAGGCTACACCTTC. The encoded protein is CARTETGGGYTF.

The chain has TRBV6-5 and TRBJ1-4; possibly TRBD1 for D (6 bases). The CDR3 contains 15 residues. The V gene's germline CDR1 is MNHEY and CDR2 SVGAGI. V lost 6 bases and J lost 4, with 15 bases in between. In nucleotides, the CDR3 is TGTGCCAGCAGACAGGGAAGGGCACATAATGAAAAACTGTTTTTT. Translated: CASRQGRAHNEKLFF.

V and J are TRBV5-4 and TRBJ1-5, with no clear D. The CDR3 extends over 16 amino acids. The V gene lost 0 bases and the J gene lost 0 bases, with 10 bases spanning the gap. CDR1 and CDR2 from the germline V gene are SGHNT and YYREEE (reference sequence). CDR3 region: CASSLGGDLSNQPQHF. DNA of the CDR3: TGTGCCAGCAGCTTGGGGGGAGACCTTAGCAATCAGCCCCAGCATTTT.

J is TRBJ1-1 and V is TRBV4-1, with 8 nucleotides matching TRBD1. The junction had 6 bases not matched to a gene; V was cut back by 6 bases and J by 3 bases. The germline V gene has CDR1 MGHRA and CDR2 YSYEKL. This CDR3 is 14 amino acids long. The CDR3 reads CASRRQGWDTEAFF. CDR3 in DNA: TGCGCCAGCAGACGACAGGGGTGGGACACTGAAGCTTTCTTT.

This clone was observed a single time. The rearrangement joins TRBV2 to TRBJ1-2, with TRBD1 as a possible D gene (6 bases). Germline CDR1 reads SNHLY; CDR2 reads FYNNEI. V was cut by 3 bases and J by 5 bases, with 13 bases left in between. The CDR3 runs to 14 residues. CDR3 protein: CASSDLGAPYGYTF. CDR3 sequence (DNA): TGTGCCAGCAGTGATCTGGGGGCTCCTTATGGCTACACCTTC.

The CDR3 here is CASSPIGRGNTGELFF. CDR3 sequence (DNA): TGCGCCAGCAGCCCCATCGGGCGGGGGAACACCGGGGAGCTGTTTTTT. The chain uses TRBV4-1 and TRBJ2-2; the D gene is possibly TRBD2 (6 bases). Germline CDR1 MGHRA, CDR2 YSYEKL. V lost 4 bases and J lost 1, with 13 bases in between. The CDR3 runs 16 residues.

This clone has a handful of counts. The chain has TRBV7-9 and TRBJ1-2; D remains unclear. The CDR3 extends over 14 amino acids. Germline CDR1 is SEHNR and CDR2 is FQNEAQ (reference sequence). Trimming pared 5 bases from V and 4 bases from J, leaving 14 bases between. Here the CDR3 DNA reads TGTGCCAGCAGCCCATGGAGGCGGACCTATGGCTACACCTTC. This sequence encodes CASSPWRRTYGYTF.

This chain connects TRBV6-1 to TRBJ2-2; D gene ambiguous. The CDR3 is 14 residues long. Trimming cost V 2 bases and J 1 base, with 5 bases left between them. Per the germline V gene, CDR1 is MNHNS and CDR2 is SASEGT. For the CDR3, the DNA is TGTGCCAGCAGTGAAAACAGGAACACCGGGGAGCTGTTTTTT. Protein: CASSENRNTGELFF.

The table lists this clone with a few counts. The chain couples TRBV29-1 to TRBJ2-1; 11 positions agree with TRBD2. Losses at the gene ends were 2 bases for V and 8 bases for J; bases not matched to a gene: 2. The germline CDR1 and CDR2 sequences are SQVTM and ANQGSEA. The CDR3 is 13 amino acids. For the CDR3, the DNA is TGCAGCGTTGAACTAGCGGGAGGCGATGAGCAGTTCTTC. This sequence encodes CSVELAGGDEQFF.

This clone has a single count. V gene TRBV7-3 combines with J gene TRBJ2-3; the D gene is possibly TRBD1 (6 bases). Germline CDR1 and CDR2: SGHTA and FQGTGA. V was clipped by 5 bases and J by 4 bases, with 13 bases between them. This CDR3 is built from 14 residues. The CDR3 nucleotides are TGTGCCAGCAGCGGTACAGGGATCCCAGATACGCAGTATTTT. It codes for CASSGTGIPDTQYF.

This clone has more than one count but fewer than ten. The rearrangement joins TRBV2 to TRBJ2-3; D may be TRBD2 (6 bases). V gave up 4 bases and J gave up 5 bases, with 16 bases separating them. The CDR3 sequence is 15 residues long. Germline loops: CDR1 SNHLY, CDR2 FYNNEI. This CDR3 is CASSGRGPSEDTQYF. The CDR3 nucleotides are TGTGCCAGCAGTGGGAGGGGACCAAGTGAAGATACGCAGTATTTT.